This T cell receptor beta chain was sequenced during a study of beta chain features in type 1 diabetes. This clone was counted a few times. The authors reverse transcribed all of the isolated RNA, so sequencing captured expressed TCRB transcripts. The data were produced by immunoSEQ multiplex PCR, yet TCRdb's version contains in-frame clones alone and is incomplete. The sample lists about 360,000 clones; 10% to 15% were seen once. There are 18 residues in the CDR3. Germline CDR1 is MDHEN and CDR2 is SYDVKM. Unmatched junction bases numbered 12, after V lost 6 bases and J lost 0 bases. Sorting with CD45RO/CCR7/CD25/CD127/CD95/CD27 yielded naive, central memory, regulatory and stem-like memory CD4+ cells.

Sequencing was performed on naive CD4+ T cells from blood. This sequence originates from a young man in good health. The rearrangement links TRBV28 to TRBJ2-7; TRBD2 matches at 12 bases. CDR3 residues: CASRISRGLAGNSYEQYF. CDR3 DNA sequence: TGTGCCAGCAGAATAAGCAGGGGACTAGCGGGCAACTCCTACGAGCAGTACTTC.